These T cell receptor beta chains were read from a single sample in a study of blood T cells in healthy people across ages. TCRdb re-called the 5' RACE reads through MiXCR, storing one row per CDR3 protein. Among 1.8 million or so distinct CDR3 sequences listed, 35% to 50% were seen once. Sequencing was done on a sample of blood. The receptors were sampled from a human donor in good health. Both conserved end residues are part of each CDR3. Each record gives: D gene, clone size, J gene, V gene, CDR3 protein, CDR3 DNA. A D gene is named only where the DNA matches it firmly. Clone size is stated in some rows and not others, as once, few, many or a class when expanded.

NA	few	TRBJ2-3	TRBV4-1	CASSQDFRVYSTDTQYF	TGCGCCAGCAGCCAAGATTTCCGGGTCTATAGCACAGATACGCAGTATTTT
TRBD2	few	TRBJ2-7	TRBV15	CATSRPSGGSYEQYF	TGTGCCACCAGCAGGCCTAGCGGGGGCTCCTACGAGCAGTACTTC
TRBD2	NA	TRBJ2-1	TRBV5-1	CASSPLAGYYNEQFF	TGCGCCAGCAGCCCCTTAGCGGGGTACTACAATGAGCAGTTCTTC
TRBD1	NA	TRBJ1-6	TRBV7-9	CASSRGQEDSPLHF	TGTGCCAGCAGCCGGGGACAGGAGGATTCACCCCTCCACTTT
NA	few	TRBJ2-7	TRBV18	CASSPPWGGEEQYF	TGTGCCAGCTCACCGCCTTGGGGGGGCGAGGAGCAGTACTTC
NA	few	TRBJ2-5	TRBV25-1	CASSEWRDTEETQYF	TGTGCCAGCAGTGAATGGAGGGACACTGAAGAGACCCAGTACTTC
NA	few	TRBJ2-3	TRBV7-3	CASSWVGASTDTQYF	TGTGCCAGCAGCTGGGTAGGGGCTAGCACAGATACGCAGTATTTT
NA	NA	TRBJ1-5	TRBV10-3	CAISGGGLYSNQPQHF	TGTGCCATCAGTGGGGGCGGACTATATAGCAATCAGCCCCAGCATTTT
NA	NA	TRBJ1-1	TRBV20-1	CSARDGGGGRGAEAFF	TGCAGTGCTAGAGATGGCGGAGGAGGGAGAGGGGCTGAAGCTTTCTTT
NA	NA	TRBJ1-1	TRBV20-1	CSALAERNTEAFF	TGCAGTGCCCTTGCAGAGCGGAACACTGAAGCTTTCTTT
NA	few	TRBJ2-7	TRBV3-1	CASSPGNDYEQYF	TGTGCCAGCAGCCCCGGGAACGACTACGAGCAGTACTTC
NA	NA	TRBJ1-1	TRBV7-2	CASSLDFSLAFF	TGTGCCAGCAGCTTAGATTTCTCCTTAGCTTTCTTT
TRBD1	once	TRBJ1-6	TRBV7-9	CASSTDRGISPLHF	TGTGCCAGCAGCACAGACAGGGGTATTTCACCCCTCCACTTT
NA	once	TRBJ1-6	TRBV7-3	CASSLFGGDNSPLHF	TGTGCCAGCAGCTTATTTGGGGGAGATAATTCACCCCTCCACTTT
NA	few	TRBJ2-1	TRBV12-3/TRBV12-4	CASMRGSSYNEQFF	TGTGCCAGCATGAGGGGCAGCTCCTACAATGAGCAGTTCTTC
NA	NA	TRBJ2-7	TRBV7-9	CASSLLSGFVHEQYF	TGTGCCAGCAGCTTATTGTCCGGGTTCGTCCACGAGCAGTACTTC
TRBD1	NA	TRBJ1-2	TRBV7-3	CASSFAGQGPTTF	TGTGCCAGCAGCTTCGCGGGACAGGGACCCACCACCTTC
NA	few	TRBJ1-2	TRBV29-1	CSSWGGDYGYTF	TGCAGCTCGTGGGGTGGGGACTATGGCTACACCTTC
TRBD2	once	TRBJ2-3	TRBV3-1	CASSPNSGFSTDTQYF	TGTGCCAGCAGCCCGAATAGCGGGTTTTCCACAGATACGCAGTATTTT
NA	NA	TRBJ1-2	TRBV27	CASSPAESPYGYTF	TGTGCCAGCAGTCCTGCAGAGAGTCCCTATGGCTACACCTTC
NA	once	TRBJ2-2	TRBV6-5	CASSYSTFLNTGELFF	TGTGCCAGCAGTTACTCGACGTTTCTTAACACCGGGGAGCTGTTTTTT
NA	NA	TRBJ1-1	TRBV29-1	CSVEVGRLAFF	TGCAGCGTTGAGGTTGGACGGTTGGCTTTCTTT
NA	NA	TRBJ2-5	TRBV10-3	CAISERIKAETQYF	TGTGCCATCAGTGAGAGAATAAAGGCGGAGACCCAGTACTTC
NA	few	TRBJ2-7	TRBV7-2	CASSLLELRGYEQYF	TGTGCCAGCAGCTTATTGGAGTTGAGAGGCTACGAGCAGTACTTC
NA	NA	TRBJ1-1	TRBV7-2	CASSFTGGHRLKAFF	TGTGCCAGCAGCTTCACCGGGGGCCACCGTCTGAAAGCTTTCTTT
NA	few	TRBJ2-7	TRBV12-3/TRBV12-4	CASTSSGSSYEQYF	TGTGCCAGCACCTCCAGTGGGTCCTCCTACGAGCAGTACTTC
NA	few	TRBJ1-2	TRBV10-3	CAISPPETDHYGYTF	TGTGCCATCAGTCCACCCGAGACAGATCACTATGGCTACACCTTC
TRBD1	few	TRBJ2-3	TRBV6-6	CASSYSRGLDTQYF	TGTGCCAGCAGTTACTCGAGGGGGCTCGATACGCAGTATTTT
NA	NA	TRBJ2-1	TRBV11-3	CASSYSRTGNNEQFF	TGTGCCAGCAGCTATAGCAGGACTGGAAACAATGAGCAGTTCTTC
NA	NA	TRBJ2-3	TRBV7-2	CASTKGQHTDTQYF	TGTGCCAGCACCAAAGGACAGCACACAGATACGCAGTATTTT
NA	NA	TRBJ1-2	TRBV5-1	CASSLATGLYGYTF	TGCGCCAGCAGCTTGGCGACAGGATTGTATGGCTACACCTTC
NA	few	TRBJ1-5	TRBV6-1	CASSRGLTYSNQPQHF	TGTGCCAGCAGTCGCGGACTGACGTATAGCAATCAGCCCCAGCATTTT
NA	few	TRBJ2-1	TRBV5-1	CASSLQGFLDEQFF	TGCGCCAGCAGCTTACAGGGCTTTTTGGATGAGCAGTTCTTC
TRBD1	few	TRBJ2-5	TRBV25-1	CASSGLGQGQETRYF	TGTGCCAGCAGTGGGTTGGGACAGGGTCAAGAGACCCGGTACTTC
NA	few	TRBJ1-3	TRBV12-3/TRBV12-4	CASSPTGSGNTIYF	TGTGCCAGCAGTCCGACGGGCTCTGGAAACACCATATATTTT
NA	NA	TRBJ2-7	TRBV30	CAWSHPGHILSYEQYF	TGTGCCTGGAGTCACCCGGGACACATACTCTCCTACGAGCAGTACTTC
TRBD1	NA	TRBJ1-2	TRBV27	CASSFGTGEYGYTF	TGTGCCAGCAGTTTCGGGACAGGGGAATATGGCTACACCTTC
NA	NA	TRBJ2-1	TRBV6-2/TRBV6-3	CASSPRTPRDNEQFF	TGTGCCAGCAGTCCCAGAACCCCAAGGGACAATGAGCAGTTCTTC
NA	few	TRBJ1-5	TRBV12-3/TRBV12-4	CASSRPYRGRGMAQHF	TGTGCCAGCTCCCGACCGTATAGGGGTAGAGGCATGGCCCAGCATTTT
NA	NA	TRBJ2-6	TRBV29-1	CNVPLWGAGANVLTF	TGCAACGTCCCTCTCTGGGGGGCTGGGGCCAACGTCCTGACTTTC
TRBD2	NA	TRBJ2-7	TRBV5-1	CASSFGLAGGAYNEQYF	TGCGCCAGCAGCTTTGGACTAGCGGGGGGCGCCTACAATGAGCAGTACTTC
TRBD1	few	TRBJ1-1	TRBV24-1	CATSDTDREAFF	TGTGCCACTAGTGATACGGACAGGGAAGCTTTCTTT
NA	once	TRBJ2-7	TRBV6-4	CAKVGGPSYEQYF	TGTGCCAAAGTCGGGGGGCCCTCCTACGAGCAGTACTTC
NA	NA	TRBJ2-5	TRBV7-6	CASSLYEKAETQYF	TGTGCCAGCAGCTTATACGAGAAGGCTGAGACCCAGTACTTC
NA	few	TRBJ2-1	TRBV29-1	CSVQEKVSEQFF	TGCAGCGTTCAGGAGAAGGTCAGTGAGCAGTTCTTC
NA	NA	TRBJ1-2	TRBV3-1	CASSQLPEGRGYTF	TGTGCCAGCAGCCAATTACCCGAGGGGAGAGGCTACACCTTC
NA	few	TRBJ2-5	TRBV13	CASSYSGVGETQYF	TGTGCCAGCAGCTACAGTGGGGTTGGTGAGACCCAGTACTTC
TRBD1	NA	TRBJ1-5	TRBV5-6	CASSFWDSLGSAQHF	TGTGCCAGCAGCTTTTGGGACAGCCTAGGGTCAGCCCAGCATTTT
TRBD2	many	TRBJ2-1	TRBV29-1	CSVEGFTGGGYYNEQFF	TGCAGCGTTGAGGGTTTCACGGGCGGGGGATACTACAATGAGCAGTTCTTC
TRBD1	NA	TRBJ2-7	TRBV4-1	CASSRAPGQRSYEQYF	TGCGCCAGCAGCCGGGCCCCGGGACAGAGATCCTACGAGCAGTACTTC
TRBD2	NA	TRBJ2-1	TRBV10-3	CAISGHSGGVNEQFF	TGTGCCATCAGTGGCCATAGCGGGGGAGTCAATGAGCAGTTCTTC
TRBD2	many	TRBJ2-1	TRBV29-1	CSVDAGGTYNEQFF	TGCAGCGTTGATGCGGGGGGGACCTACAATGAGCAGTTCTTC
TRBD2	few	TRBJ2-1	TRBV9	CASSVGLAGGSSSYNEQFF	TGTGCCAGCAGCGTAGGACTAGCGGGGGGCTCTAGCTCCTACAATGAGCAGTTCTTC
TRBD1	many	TRBJ1-4	TRBV7-2	CASSPDPDRVYEKLFF	TGTGCCAGCAGCCCAGACCCGGACAGGGTTTATGAAAAACTGTTTTTT